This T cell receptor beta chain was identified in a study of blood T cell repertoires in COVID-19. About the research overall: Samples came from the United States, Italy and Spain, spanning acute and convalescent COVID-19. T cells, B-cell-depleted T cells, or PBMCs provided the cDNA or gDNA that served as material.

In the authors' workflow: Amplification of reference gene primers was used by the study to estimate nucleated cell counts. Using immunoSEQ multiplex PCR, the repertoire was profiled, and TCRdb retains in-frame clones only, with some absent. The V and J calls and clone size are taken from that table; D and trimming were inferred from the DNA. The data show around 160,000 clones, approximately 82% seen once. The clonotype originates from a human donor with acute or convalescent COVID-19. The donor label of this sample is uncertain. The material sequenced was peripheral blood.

CDR3 region: CASSLAYRGGDTEAFF. DNA of the CDR3: TGTGCCAGCAGCTTAGCTTACAGGGGTGGAGACACTGAAGCTTTCTTT. V usage is TRBV7-2 and J usage is TRBJ1-1; TRBD1 aligns across 7 bases. Germline lookup yields CDR1 SGHTA and CDR2 FQGNSA. The CDR3 runs 16 residues. J lost 3 bases, V lost 0 bases, and 7 bases had no gene match.